A single sample is the source of the 5 T cell receptor beta chains below, sequenced in a study of cytomegalovirus exposure and HLA in healthy donors. Researchers ran the PCR with 60 Vbeta and 13 Jbeta primers. Clones were read by immunoSEQ multiplex PCR, and TCRdb kept only the in-frame ones, dropping some. The table shows over 130,000 clones, with approximately 80% occurring only once. Input material: PBMCs. These receptors came from a male donor in good health and CMV-seronegative.

The genes are TRBV7-8 and TRBJ2-5; 11 positions match TRBD2. The junction had 3 bases not matched to a gene; V was cut back by 1 base and J by 5 bases. Germline V gives CDR1 SGHVS, CDR2 FQNEAQ. The CDR3 is 15 residues long. For the CDR3, the DNA is TGTGCCAGCAGCTTAGTGCTAGCGGGAGGCGAGACCCAGTACTTC. It specifies CASSLVLAGGETQYF.

The chain carries TRBV5-5 and TRBJ2-3; 16 nucleotides match TRBD2. CDR1 and CDR2 (germline): SGHKS, YYEKEE (reference sequence). CDR3 length: 19 residues. V lost 1 base to trimming and J lost 1 base; unmatched junction nucleotides: 6. CDR3 sequence: CASSLKGTSGRAGTDTQYF. CDR3 DNA sequence: TGTGCCAGCAGCTTGAAGGGGACTAGCGGGAGGGCCGGCACAGATACGCAGTATTTT.

This clone occurred a few times. The V gene is TRBV5-6, the J gene TRBJ1-5; TRBD1 agrees at 8 bases. The ends lost 1 base at V and 7 bases at J; junction bases unmatched: 7. This CDR3 has 15 residues. Germline lookup yields CDR1 SGHDT and CDR2 YYEEEE. CDR3 loop: CASSLSRGQGQPQHF. The CDR3 region has the DNA TGTGCCAGCAGCTTGAGCAGGGGGCAAGGGCAGCCCCAGCATTTT.

The chain recombines TRBV19 with TRBJ2-2; 13 bases match TRBD2. V trimming: 6 bases; J trimming: 1 base; junction bases outside the gene matches: 5. Germline loops: CDR1 LNHDA, CDR2 SQIVND (reference sequence). The CDR3 spans 17 residues. DNA of the CDR3: TGTGCCAGTAGACTAGCGGGAGGGGCGGTGAACACCGGGGAGCTGTTTTTT. Its protein product is CASRLAGGAVNTGELFF. The whole variable domain, filled in from reference TRBV19 and TRBJ2-2, reads DGGITQSPKYLFRKEGQNVTLSCEQNLNHDAMYWYRQDPGQGLRLIYYSQIVNDFQKGDIAEGYSVSREKKESFPLTVTSAQKNPTAFYLCASRLAGGAVNTGELFFGEGSRLTVL.

V is TRBV5-6 and J is TRBJ2-1; tentative D call: TRBD2 (5 bases). There are 13 residues in the CDR3. CDR1 is SGHDT and CDR2 is YYEEEE in the germline V gene. The germline V and J ends were trimmed by 4 bases and 9 bases, with 14 bases remaining between them. CDR3 sequence: CASSPTSQVEQFF. DNA of the CDR3: TGTGCCAGCAGCCCAACTAGTCAGGTTGAGCAGTTCTTC.